Reported below is one T cell receptor (beta chain). Its antigen is unknown. This specimen comes from a study of siplizumab effects on memory and regulatory T cells. Points from the study as a whole: Naive or memory phenotype was unassignable for roughly 80-97% of proliferating CD4+ or CD8+ clones. Alloreactive sequences traceable to unstimulated CD4+ memory cells were significantly reduced by siplizumab. Versus over 25% in controls, the mappable alloreactive CD4+ clones averaged around 65% Treg-derived with siplizumab. Naive T cells, seemingly more diverse than memory cells, seemed major alloresponse contributors.

CDR1 is MDHEN, CDR2 SYDVKM, per germline. The CDR3 totals 15 residues. The V end was cut by 1 base, the J end by 3 bases, with 12 bases between. Data came from immunoSEQ multiplex PCR; TCRdb stores just in-frame clones and leaves some out. The sample lists about 100,000 clones, 92% seen once, with 0.73% in the top ten. This receptor was obtained from a human donor in good health. This sequence joins TRBV28 and TRBJ1-2; TRBD1 is a possible D gene (5 bases). Sequenced: Tregs sorted from blood. The CDR3 protein is CASSLSAGTDYGYTF. CDR3 in DNA: TGTGCCAGCAGTTTATCCGCCGGGACCGACTATGGCTACACCTTC.